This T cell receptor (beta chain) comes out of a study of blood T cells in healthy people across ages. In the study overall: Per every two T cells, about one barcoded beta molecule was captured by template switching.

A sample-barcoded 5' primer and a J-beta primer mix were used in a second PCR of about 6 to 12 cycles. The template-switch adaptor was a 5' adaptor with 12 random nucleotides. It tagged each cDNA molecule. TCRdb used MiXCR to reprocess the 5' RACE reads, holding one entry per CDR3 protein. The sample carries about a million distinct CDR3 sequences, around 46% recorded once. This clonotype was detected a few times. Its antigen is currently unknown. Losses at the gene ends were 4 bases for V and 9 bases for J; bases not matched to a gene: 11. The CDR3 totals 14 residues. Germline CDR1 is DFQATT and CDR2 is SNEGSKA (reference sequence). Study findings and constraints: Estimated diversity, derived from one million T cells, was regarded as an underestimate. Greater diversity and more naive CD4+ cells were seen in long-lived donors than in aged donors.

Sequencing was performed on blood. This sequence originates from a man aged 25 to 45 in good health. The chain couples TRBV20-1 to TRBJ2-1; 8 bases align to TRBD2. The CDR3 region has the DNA TGCAGTGCTATCTTCGGGGGGGCATTAACTGAGCAGTTCTTC. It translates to CSAIFGGALTEQFF.